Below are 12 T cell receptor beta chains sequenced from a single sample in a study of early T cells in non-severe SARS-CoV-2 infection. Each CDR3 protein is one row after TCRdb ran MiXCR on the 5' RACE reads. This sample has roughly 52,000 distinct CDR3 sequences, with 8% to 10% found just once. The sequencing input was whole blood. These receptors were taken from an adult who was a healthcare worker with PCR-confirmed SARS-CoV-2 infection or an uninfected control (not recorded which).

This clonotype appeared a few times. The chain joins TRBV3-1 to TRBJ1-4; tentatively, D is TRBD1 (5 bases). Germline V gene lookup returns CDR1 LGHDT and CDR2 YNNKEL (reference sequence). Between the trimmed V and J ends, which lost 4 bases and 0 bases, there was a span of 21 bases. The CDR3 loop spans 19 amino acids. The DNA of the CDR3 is TGTGCCAGCAGCCCTGGGCCCGGGACTCGACACCCAACTAATGAAAAACTGTTTTTT. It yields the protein CASSPGPGTRHPTNEKLFF.

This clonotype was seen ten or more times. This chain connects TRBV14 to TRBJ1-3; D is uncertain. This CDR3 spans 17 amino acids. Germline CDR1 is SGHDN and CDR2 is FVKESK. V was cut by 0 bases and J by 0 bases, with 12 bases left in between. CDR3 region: CASSQDITQSSGNTIYF. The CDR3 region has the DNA TGTGCCAGCAGCCAAGATATAACACAGTCCTCTGGAAACACCATATATTTT.

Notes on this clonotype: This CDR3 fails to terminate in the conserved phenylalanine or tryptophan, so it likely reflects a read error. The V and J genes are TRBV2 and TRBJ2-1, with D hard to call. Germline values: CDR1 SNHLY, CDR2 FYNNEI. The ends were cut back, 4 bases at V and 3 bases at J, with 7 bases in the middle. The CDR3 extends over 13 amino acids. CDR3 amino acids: CASSALLYNEQFS. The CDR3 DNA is TGTGCCAGCAGTGCATTGCTCTACAATGAGCAGTTCTCC.

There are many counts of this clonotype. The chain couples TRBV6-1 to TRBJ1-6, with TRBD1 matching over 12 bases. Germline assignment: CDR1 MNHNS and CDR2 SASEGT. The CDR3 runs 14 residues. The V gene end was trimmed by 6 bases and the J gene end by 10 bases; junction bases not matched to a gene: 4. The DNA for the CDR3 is TGTGCCAGCAGGGGACAGGGGGCAAGGTCACCCCTCCACTTT. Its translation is CASRGQGARSPLHF.

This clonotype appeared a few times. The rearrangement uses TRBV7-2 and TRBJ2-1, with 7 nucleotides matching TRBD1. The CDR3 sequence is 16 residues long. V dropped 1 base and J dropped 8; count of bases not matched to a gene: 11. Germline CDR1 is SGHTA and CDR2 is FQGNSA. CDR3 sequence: CASSLVARGRSHEQFF. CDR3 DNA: TGTGCCAGCAGCTTAGTAGCGAGGGGGCGAAGTCATGAGCAGTTCTTC.

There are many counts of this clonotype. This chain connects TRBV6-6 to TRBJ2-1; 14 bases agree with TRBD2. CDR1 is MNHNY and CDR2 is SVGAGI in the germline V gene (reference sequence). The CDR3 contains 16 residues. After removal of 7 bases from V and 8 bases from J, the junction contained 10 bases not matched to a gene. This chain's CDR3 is CASIYSGTSGSDEQFF. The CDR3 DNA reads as TGTGCCAGCATCTACTCCGGGACTAGCGGGAGCGATGAGCAGTTCTTC.

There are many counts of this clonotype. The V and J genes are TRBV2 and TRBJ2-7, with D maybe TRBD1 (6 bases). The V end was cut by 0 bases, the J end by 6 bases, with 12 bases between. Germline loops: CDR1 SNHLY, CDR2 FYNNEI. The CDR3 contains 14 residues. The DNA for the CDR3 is TGTGCCAGCAGTGAAGCGTATGCAGGGGTCGAGCAGTACTTC. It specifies CASSEAYAGVEQYF.

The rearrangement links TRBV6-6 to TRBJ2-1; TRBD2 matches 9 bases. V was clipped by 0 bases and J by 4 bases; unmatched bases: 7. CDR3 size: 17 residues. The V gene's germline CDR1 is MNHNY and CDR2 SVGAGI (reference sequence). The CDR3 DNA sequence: TGTGCCAGCAGTTACTCCGGCGCTAGCGGGGTTTACAATGAGCAGTTCTTC. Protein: CASSYSGASGVYNEQFF.

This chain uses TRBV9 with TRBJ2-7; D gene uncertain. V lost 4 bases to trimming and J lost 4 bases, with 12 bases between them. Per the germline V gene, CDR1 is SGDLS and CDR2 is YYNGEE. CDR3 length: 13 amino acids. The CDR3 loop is CASSRSLEYEQYF. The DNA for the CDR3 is TGTGCCAGCAGCAGATCCCTAGAGTACGAGCAGTACTTC.

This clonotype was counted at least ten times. The CDR3 sequence: CASSEALGTSGGGNEQFF. As DNA, the CDR3 is TGTGCCAGCAGTGAAGCGCTCGGTACTAGCGGGGGAGGGAATGAGCAGTTCTTC. V usage is TRBV6-1 and J usage is TRBJ2-1; 11 bases fit TRBD2. CDR1 MNHNS and CDR2 SASEGT come from the germline V gene. V shed 0 bases and J 7 bases; nucleotides not matched to a gene: 11. The CDR3 is 18 amino acids.

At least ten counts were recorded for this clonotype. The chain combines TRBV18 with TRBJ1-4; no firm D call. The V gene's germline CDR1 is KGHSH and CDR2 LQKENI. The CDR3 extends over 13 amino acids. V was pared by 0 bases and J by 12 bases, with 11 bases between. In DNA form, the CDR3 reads TGTGCCAGCTCACCACCGCTGGCAAGGCAACTGTTTTTT. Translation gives CASSPPLARQLFF. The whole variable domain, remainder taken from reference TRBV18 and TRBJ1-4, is NAGVMQNPRHLVRRRGQEARLRCSPMKGHSHVYWYRQLPEEGLKFMVYLQKENIIDESGMPKERFSAEFPKEGPSILRIQQVVRGDSAAYFCASSPPLARQLFFGSGTQLSVL.

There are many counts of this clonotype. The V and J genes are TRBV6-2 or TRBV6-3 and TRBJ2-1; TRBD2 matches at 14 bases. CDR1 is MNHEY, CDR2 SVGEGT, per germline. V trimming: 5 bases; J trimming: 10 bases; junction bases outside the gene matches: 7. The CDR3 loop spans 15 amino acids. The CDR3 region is CASSPTSGRASEQFF. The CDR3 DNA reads TGTGCCAGCAGTCCGACTAGCGGGAGGGCCTCGGAGCAGTTCTTC.